A single sample is the source of the 18 T cell receptor beta chains below, sequenced in a study of blood T cells in healthy people across ages. Using a J-beta primer mix together with a sample-barcoded 5' primer, a second PCR was run for roughly 7 to 12 cycles. TCRdb ran MiXCR on the 5' RACE reads and lists one entry per CDR3 protein. The data show roughly 1,100,000 distinct CDR3 sequences, with roughly a quarter seen just once and about 0.8% held by the top ten. This same sample was also taken into another study, of T cells of mothers and their children.

The specimen sequenced was blood. Source of these receptors: a girl aged 2 to 10 in good health.

This clonotype appeared once. This chain links TRBV12-3 or TRBV12-4 with TRBJ2-1, with 11 bases that match TRBD2. The end of the DNA fits TRBJ2-5 better, so the J call may be wrong. The CDR3 is 16 amino acids. As DNA, the CDR3 is TGTGCCAGCAGTCCCCTTAGCGGGAGGGCAGGTGGGACCCAGTACTTC. It encodes CASSPLSGRAGGTQYF.

This clonotype was observed a few times. The chain is built from TRBV4-1 and TRBJ2-5; D perhaps matches TRBD1 (6 bases). The V gene lost 0 bases and the J gene lost 0 bases, with 14 bases spanning the gap. This CDR3 is built from 17 residues. Germline CDR1 is MGHRA and CDR2 is YSYEKL. CDR3 DNA: TGCGCCAGCAGCCAAGAGCCGGCAGGGGCCTACCAAGAGACCCAGTACTTC. Its protein product is CASSQEPAGAYQETQYF.

The V gene is TRBV10-1, the J gene TRBJ2-5, with D uncertain. This CDR3 has 11 residues. Trimming shortened V by 0 bases and J by 11 bases, and 7 bases separated the two germline ends. Germline values: CDR1 WNHNN, CDR2 SYGVQD (reference sequence). CDR3 sequence reads: CASSESGEQYF. The CDR3 DNA reads TGCGCCAGCAGTGAGTCAGGAGAGCAGTACTTC.

This clonotype was observed a few times. V usage is TRBV5-1 and J usage is TRBJ2-7; TRBD2 agrees at 10 bases. Unmatched junction bases numbered 6, after V lost 0 bases and J lost 0 bases. CDR3 length: 17 amino acids. Germline V CDR1 and CDR2: SGHRS, YFSETQ. DNA of the CDR3: TGCGCCAGCAGCTTGGCCGGTCTAGCGGGGGTCTCCTACGAGCAGTACTTC. This gives the protein CASSLAGLAGVSYEQYF.

This chain links TRBV5-4 with TRBJ2-1, with D possibly matching TRBD2 (6 bases). Germline loops: CDR1 SGHNT, CDR2 YYREEE (reference sequence). V gave up 0 bases and J gave up 0 bases, with 13 bases separating them. This CDR3 has 17 amino acids. This CDR3 is CASSLGGGVSSYNEQFF. The CDR3 DNA reads TGTGCCAGCAGCTTGGGAGGCGGGGTTAGCTCCTACAATGAGCAGTTCTTC.

The chain has TRBV4-3 and TRBJ1-1; the D gene is possibly TRBD1 (5 bases). The V end lost 0 bases, the J end lost 8 bases, and 13 bases lay between the germline ends. Germline CDR1 LGHNA, CDR2 YSLEER. The CDR3 loop spans 14 amino acids. CDR3 coding DNA: TGCGCCAGCAGCCAAGATCGTGGGGGACCAGAAGCTTTCTTT. Translation gives CASSQDRGGPEAFF.

The chain joins TRBV5-1 to TRBJ2-6, with D unresolved. This CDR3 comprises 15 residues. V was shortened by 0 bases and J by 0 bases, with 4 bases between the two germline ends. The germline gives CDR1 SGHRS, CDR2 YFSETQ. CDR3: CASSLDISGANVLTF. The CDR3 DNA reads TGCGCCAGCAGCTTGGATATCTCTGGGGCCAACGTCCTGACTTTC.

CDR3 protein: CASSDRSLGTQYF. The CDR3 DNA follows: TGCGCCAGCAGTGACAGGAGTTTGGGGACCCAGTACTTC. The chain links TRBV10-1 to TRBJ2-5; D not resolved. Germline loops: CDR1 WNHNN, CDR2 SYGVQD (reference sequence). V was clipped by 3 bases and J by 7 bases, with 12 bases between them. The CDR3 is 13 amino acids.

The chain combines TRBV3-1 with TRBJ2-7, with D maybe TRBD1 (5 bases). The CDR3 is 14 amino acids. Deletions cut 4 bases from V and 1 base from J, with 11 bases between. The germline V gene has CDR1 LGHDT and CDR2 YNNKEL (reference sequence). The CDR3 DNA is TGTGCCAGCAGCCCATTGACAGCTTCCTACGAGCAGTACTTC. Its protein product is CASSPLTASYEQYF.

The V gene is TRBV4-1, the J gene TRBJ2-2, with D tentatively TRBD2 (7 bases). Germline assignment: CDR1 MGHRA and CDR2 YSYEKL. The CDR3 spans 14 residues. Trimming pared 1 base from V and 7 bases from J, leaving 10 bases between. The CDR3 loop reads CASSQVGGDGELFF. The CDR3 DNA reads as TGCGCCAGCAGCCAAGTAGGGGGGGACGGGGAGCTGTTTTTT.

As DNA, the CDR3 is TGCAGCGTTGAATTAGACCCGTTTGAAACCTTC. Translated, it gives CSVELDPFETF. The gene calls are TRBV29-1 and TRBJ1-2; D is unclear. Trimming stripped 2 bases from V and 14 bases from J, with 15 bases between. The germline CDR1 and CDR2 sequences are SQVTM and ANQGSEA. This CDR3 contains 11 residues.

This clonotype was found a few times. The V call is TRBV4-2, the J call TRBJ1-2, with D perhaps TRBD1 (5 bases). Germline CDR1 LGHNA, CDR2 YNFKEQ. There are 17 residues in the CDR3. V lost 0 bases and J lost 4, with 18 bases in between. This CDR3 reads CASSQDPVDSRSYGYTF. The CDR3 DNA reads as TGTGCCAGCAGCCAAGATCCCGTCGACAGCCGATCCTATGGCTACACCTTC.

This clonotype turned up a few times. V usage is TRBV29-1 and J usage is TRBJ1-4; TRBD1 is a possible D gene (5 bases). V was shortened by 4 bases and J by 3 bases, with 9 bases between the two germline ends. In germline, CDR1 is SQVTM, CDR2 ANQGSEA. This CDR3 is built from 13 residues. CDR3 sequence: CSVGVRANEKLFF. The CDR3 region has the DNA TGCAGCGTTGGGGTCAGGGCTAATGAAAAACTGTTTTTT.

The chain uses TRBV28 and TRBJ2-7; 7 bases are shared with TRBD1. Germline CDR1 and CDR2: MDHEN and SYDVKM. The CDR3 runs to 13 residues. V lost 6 bases and J lost 3; bases outside the gene matches: 5. The CDR3 DNA reads TGTGCCAGCAGCGACAGGGTACTCTACGAGCAGTACTTC. Translated, it gives CASSDRVLYEQYF.

The chain carries TRBV6-1 and TRBJ2-1; 7 bases match TRBD1. Gene TRBJ2-7 matches the end of the DNA better, so the J call may be wrong. This CDR3 is built from 14 residues. Germline V gene sequence: CDR1 MNHNS, CDR2 SASEGT. The CDR3 DNA reads as TGTGCCAGCAGGGGGACAGCCACTTTCTACGAGCAGTACTTC. Amino acids: CASRGTATFYEQYF.

The chain links TRBV12-3 or TRBV12-4 to TRBJ2-7, with 7 bases fitting TRBD2. With 6 bases clipped from V and 5 bases from J, the junction kept 10 bases outside the gene matches. This CDR3 contains 14 residues. Here the CDR3 reads CASSLHRGLNEQYF. CDR3 sequence (DNA): TGTGCCAGCAGCCTCCATAGGGGACTAAACGAGCAGTACTTC.

This clonotype has just a few counts. V and J are TRBV7-9 and TRBJ2-1; 8 bases fit TRBD1. The CDR3 sequence is 14 residues long. J gave up 12 bases and V 3 bases, and 10 bases lay outside the gene matches. Germline V lookup: CDR1 SEHNR, CDR2 FQNEAQ (reference sequence). CDR3 sequence: CASSFDRGLGPQFF. The CDR3 DNA follows: TGTGCCAGCAGCTTCGACAGGGGTTTGGGACCGCAGTTCTTC.

This clonotype has just a few counts. The V call is TRBV3-1, the J call TRBJ1-3, with unresolved D. Between the trimmed V and J ends, which lost 1 base and 9 bases, there was a span of 7 bases. Germline CDR1 reads LGHDT; CDR2 reads YNNKEL (reference sequence). This CDR3 is 12 amino acids long. The CDR3 sequence is CASSQVDATIYF. CDR3 in DNA: TGTGCCAGCAGCCAAGTCGATGCCACCATATATTTT. Using reference TRBV3-1 and TRBJ1-3 for the parts outside the CDR3, the full variable domain is DTAVSQTPKYLVTQMGNDKSIKCEQNLGHDTMYWYKQDSKKFLKIMFSYNNKELIINETVPNRFSPKSPDKAHLNLHINSLELGDSAVYFCASSQVDATIYFGEGSWLTVV.